This TCR beta chain derives from a study of post-analysis software for immune sequencing data. Whole-study results and caveats: Controls showed lower frequencies than patients for a few TRBV segments, and TRBV5-6, TRBV5-1 and TRBV20-1 were among these.

CDR3 length: 14 residues. CDR1 and CDR2 (germline): MDHEN, SYDVKM. Unmatched junction bases numbered 4, after V lost 6 bases and J lost 2 bases. Prepared libraries of TCR beta cDNA carried unique molecular identifiers. Via MiXCR, TCRdb re-called the PCR reads, giving one row per CDR3 protein. The profile shows 350,000 to 450,000 distinct CDR3 sequences, roughly 38% of them singletons. Note on this clonotype: Its antigen is undetermined.

The chain combines TRBV28 with TRBJ2-7, with 10 bases fitting TRBD2. Sequencing was carried out using blood. The receptor comes from a girl aged 2-10 years with multiple sclerosis. CDR3 nucleotide sequence: TGTGCCAGCAGGTCTAGCGGGAGCACCTACGAGCAGTACTTC. Its translation: CASRSSGSTYEQYF.